This note documents a single T cell receptor (beta chain) sequence. This sample was taken from a study of blood T cell repertoires in COVID-19. Original analysis: Amplification of reference gene primers provided the estimated nucleated cell counts. Sequenced by immunoSEQ multiplex PCR; TCRdb stores in-frame clones only, minus some. D and trimming come from the DNA, and the V and J calls and clone size come from that table. The sample has around 300,000 clones; nearly 90% are singletons. V shed 2 bases and J 5 bases; nucleotides not matched to a gene: 7. The CDR3 contains 16 residues. The V gene's germline CDR1 is SGHTA and CDR2 FQGNSA.

Sequenced input: peripheral blood. The rearrangement uses TRBV7-2 and TRBJ2-5; 11 positions match TRBD2. The sequence derives from a man aged 18 to 29 with active or convalescent COVID-19. The CDR3 DNA reads as TGTGCCAGCAGCTTATGGTCTAGCGGGGGGCACGAGACCCAGTACTTC. Encoded protein: CASSLWSSGGHETQYF.